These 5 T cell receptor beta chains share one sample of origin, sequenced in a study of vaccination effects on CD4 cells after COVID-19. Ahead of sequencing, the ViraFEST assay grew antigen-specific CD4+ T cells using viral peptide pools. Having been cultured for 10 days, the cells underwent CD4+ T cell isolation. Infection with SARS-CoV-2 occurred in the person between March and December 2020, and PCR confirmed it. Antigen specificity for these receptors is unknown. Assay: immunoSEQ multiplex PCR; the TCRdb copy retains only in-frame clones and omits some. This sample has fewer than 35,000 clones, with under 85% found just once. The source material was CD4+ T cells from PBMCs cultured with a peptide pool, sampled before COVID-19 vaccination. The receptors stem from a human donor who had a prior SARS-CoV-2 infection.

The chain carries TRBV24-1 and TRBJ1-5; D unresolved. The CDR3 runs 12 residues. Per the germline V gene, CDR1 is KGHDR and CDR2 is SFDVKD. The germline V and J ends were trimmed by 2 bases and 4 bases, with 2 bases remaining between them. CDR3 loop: CATSDWNQPQHF. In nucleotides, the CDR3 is TGTGCCACCAGTGATTGGAATCAGCCCCAGCATTTT.

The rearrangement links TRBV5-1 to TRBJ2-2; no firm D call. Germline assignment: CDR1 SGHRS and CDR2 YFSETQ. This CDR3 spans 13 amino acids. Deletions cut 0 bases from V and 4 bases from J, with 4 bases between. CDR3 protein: CASSLVVTGELFF. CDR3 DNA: TGCGCCAGCAGCTTGGTGGTCACCGGGGAGCTGTTTTTT.

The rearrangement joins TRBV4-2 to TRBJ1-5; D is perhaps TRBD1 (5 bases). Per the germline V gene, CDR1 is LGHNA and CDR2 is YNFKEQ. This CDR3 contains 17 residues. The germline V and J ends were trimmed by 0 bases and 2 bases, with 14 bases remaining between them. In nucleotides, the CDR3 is TGTGCCAGCAGCCAAGATGGGGCACAGTGGCGCAATCAGCCCCAGCATTTT. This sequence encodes CASSQDGAQWRNQPQHF.

CDR3 sequence: CASSSRLAGRDNEQFF. As DNA, the CDR3 is TGTGCCAGCAGCTCGCGACTAGCGGGGAGGGACAATGAGCAGTTCTTC. V usage is TRBV11-2 and J usage is TRBJ2-1; TRBD2 aligns across 11 bases. This CDR3 comprises 16 residues. With 4 bases clipped from V and 5 bases from J, the junction kept 7 bases outside the gene matches. The germline V gene encodes CDR1 SGHAT and CDR2 FQNNGV.

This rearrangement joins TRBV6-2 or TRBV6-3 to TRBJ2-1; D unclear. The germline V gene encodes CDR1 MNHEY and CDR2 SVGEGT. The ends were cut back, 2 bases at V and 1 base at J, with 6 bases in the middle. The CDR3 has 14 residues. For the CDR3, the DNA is TGTGCCAGCAGTTACGTTGATTCCTACAATGAGCAGTTCTTC. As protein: CASSYVDSYNEQFF.